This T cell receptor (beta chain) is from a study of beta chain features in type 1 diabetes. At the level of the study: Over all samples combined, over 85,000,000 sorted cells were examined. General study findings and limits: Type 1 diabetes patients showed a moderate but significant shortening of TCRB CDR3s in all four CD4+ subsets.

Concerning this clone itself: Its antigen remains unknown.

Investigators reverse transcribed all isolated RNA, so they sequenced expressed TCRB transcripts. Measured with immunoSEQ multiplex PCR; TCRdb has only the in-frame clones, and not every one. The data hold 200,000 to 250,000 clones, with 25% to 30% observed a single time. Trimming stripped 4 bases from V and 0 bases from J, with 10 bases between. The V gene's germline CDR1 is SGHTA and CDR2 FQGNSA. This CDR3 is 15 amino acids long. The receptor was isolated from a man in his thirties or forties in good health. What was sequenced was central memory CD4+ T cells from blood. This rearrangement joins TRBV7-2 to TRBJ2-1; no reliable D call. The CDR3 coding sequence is TGTGCCAGCAGCTCGGACGTTAGCTCCTACAATGAGCAGTTCTTC. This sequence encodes CASSSDVSSYNEQFF.